The 27 T cell receptor beta chains below all came from one sample that was sequenced in a study of Ad26.COV2.S vaccination and SARS-CoV-2 variants. Treatment given: about 20 received Ad26.COV2.S at low or high dose, single or two shots; 5 received placebo; per-sample allocation not given. At day 63 after the first vaccine or placebo injection, samples were drawn. Some clones are missing from TCRdb's copy, which holds only in-frame ones; the method was immunoSEQ multiplex PCR. The table records roughly 400,000 clones, less than 95% of them present only once. Sequences were derived from peripheral blood, sampled in a trial of Ad26.COV2.S vaccine versus placebo. The receptor source for this set is a person between 18 and 65 years old who received the Ad26.COV2.S COVID-19 vaccine or a placebo.

The V call is TRBV19, the J call TRBJ2-1; 10 nucleotides match TRBD2. The V gene's germline CDR1 is LNHDA and CDR2 SQIVND (reference sequence). The CDR3 runs 14 residues. V trimming: 8 bases; J trimming: 7 bases; junction bases outside the gene matches: 8. The CDR3 spells CASVPSGRGNEQFF. The CDR3 DNA is TGTGCCAGTGTTCCTAGCGGGAGAGGGAATGAGCAGTTCTTC. The full variable domain, in which reference TRBV19 and TRBJ2-1 provide the parts outside the CDR3, is DGGITQSPKYLFRKEGQNVTLSCEQNLNHDAMYWYRQDPGQGLRLIYYSQIVNDFQKGDIAEGYSVSREKKESFPLTVTSAQKNPTAFYLCASVPSGRGNEQFFGPGTRLTVL.

This clone was picked up one time. This rearrangement joins TRBV5-4 to TRBJ2-3, with 13 bases lining up with TRBD2. The CDR3 has 17 residues. Germline CDR1 is SGHNT and CDR2 is YYREEE (reference sequence). The ends lost 3 bases at V and 2 bases at J; junction bases unmatched: 6. This chain's CDR3 is CASSSGLAGPHTDTQYF. The CDR3 DNA follows: TGTGCCAGCAGCTCGGGACTAGCGGGACCCCACACAGATACGCAGTATTTT.

V is TRBV5-8 and J is TRBJ2-3, with 7 bases lining up with TRBD1. Germline V lookup: CDR1 SGHTS, CDR2 YDEGEE. The CDR3 is 15 amino acids. The ends lost 4 bases at V and 3 bases at J; junction bases unmatched: 8. The CDR3 loop reads CASSAGTAQTDTQYF. In DNA, the CDR3 is TGTGCCAGCAGCGCCGGGACAGCTCAAACAGATACGCAGTATTTT.

This clone was seen just once. The chain is built from TRBV7-6 and TRBJ1-1; D not certain. There are 14 residues in the CDR3. V was trimmed by 4 bases and J by 1 base, leaving 10 bases between them. Germline V gene data show CDR1 as SGHVS and CDR2 as FNYEAQ. CDR3 protein: CASSSRVSNTEAFF. The CDR3 bases are TGTGCCAGCAGCTCGAGGGTTTCGAACACTGAAGCTTTCTTT. The full variable domain, with the rest looked up from reference TRBV7-6 and TRBJ1-1, is GAGVSQSPRYKVTKRGQDVALRCDPISGHVSLYWYRQALGQGPEFLTYFNYEAQQDKSGLPNDRFSAERPEGSISTLTIQRTEQRDSAMYRCASSSRVSNTEAFFGQGTRLTVV.

V is TRBV6-5 and J is TRBJ2-5, with D tentatively TRBD2 (5 bases). V was shortened by 0 bases and J by 3 bases, with 11 bases between the two germline ends. This CDR3 has 15 residues. Germline V gene sequence: CDR1 MNHEY, CDR2 SVGAGI. The CDR3 nucleotides read TGTGCCAGCAGTTACTCACTGACGAGGGAAGAGACCCAGTACTTC. Protein: CASSYSLTREETQYF.

This chain joins TRBV20-1 and TRBJ2-1; tentatively, D is TRBD1 or TRBD2 (5 bases each). Germline CDR1 is DFQATT and CDR2 is SNEGSKA (reference sequence). With 7 bases removed from V and 12 bases from J, the gap between germline ends came to 13 bases. CDR3 length equals 10 residues. The CDR3 region has the DNA TGCAGTGTAACCGGGACCGGGCAGTTCTTC. Its translation: CSVTGTGQFF.

This clone was observed a handful of times. The chain combines TRBV9 with TRBJ2-7; D assignment may be TRBD1 or TRBD2 (6 bases each). CDR3 length equals 14 residues. Between the trimmed V and J ends, which lost 0 bases and 7 bases, there was a span of 14 bases. Germline V gene sequence: CDR1 SGDLS, CDR2 YYNGEE. The CDR3 region is CASSVGDGGIEQYF. For the CDR3, the DNA is TGTGCCAGCAGCGTAGGGGACGGGGGCATTGAGCAGTACTTC.

The genes are TRBV2 and TRBJ1-1; D remains unclear. Trimming left V 2 bases short and J 4 bases short, with 8 bases between. This CDR3 has 13 amino acids. CDR1 and CDR2 (germline): SNHLY, FYNNEI. The CDR3 DNA reads as TGTGCCAGCAGTGAACGGGGTATCACTGAAGCTTTCTTT. Translated, it gives CASSERGITEAFF. The entire variable domain, with the rest obtained from reference TRBV2 and TRBJ1-1, is as follows: EPEVTQTPSHQVTQMGQEVILRCVPISNHLYFYWYRQILGQKVEFLVSFYNNEISEKSEIFDDQFSVERPDGSNFTLKIRSTKLEDSAMYFCASSERGITEAFFGQGTRLTVV.

The chain links TRBV2 to TRBJ1-1; D is ambiguous. Germline V gene lookup returns CDR1 SNHLY and CDR2 FYNNEI. The CDR3 runs 15 residues. Trimming left V 3 bases short and J 3 bases short, with 14 bases between. As DNA, the CDR3 is TGTGCCAGCAGTGAGGGGATCCGGCGACACACTGAAGCTTTCTTT. It codes for CASSEGIRRHTEAFF.

The genes are TRBV29-1 and TRBJ2-5, with D unclear. Germline lookup yields CDR1 SQVTM and CDR2 ANQGSEA. The CDR3 runs to 13 residues. Trimming pared 3 bases from V and 5 bases from J, leaving 13 bases between. CDR3 sequence reads: CSVDNFGSETQYF. The CDR3 nucleotides are TGCAGCGTTGATAATTTTGGTTCTGAGACCCAGTACTTC.

V usage is TRBV5-1 and J usage is TRBJ2-7; possible D gene TRBD2, 6 bases. The germline CDR1 and CDR2 sequences are SGHRS and YFSETQ. The V and J ends lost 0 bases and 3 bases respectively, with 16 bases between them. This CDR3 is 16 amino acids long. The CDR3 reads CASSLGPGEGNYEQYF. CDR3 sequence (DNA): TGCGCCAGCAGCTTGGGTCCGGGAGAGGGGAACTACGAGCAGTACTTC. Full variable domain (missing parts from reference TRBV5-1 and TRBJ2-7): KAGVTQTPRYLIKTRGQQVTLSCSPISGHRSVSWYQQTPGQGLQFLFEYFSETQRNKGNFPGRFSGRQFSNSRSEMNVSTLELGDSALYLCASSLGPGEGNYEQYFGPGTRLTVT.

The chain recombines TRBV7-3 with TRBJ1-6; D ambiguous. Trimming pared 3 bases from V and 9 bases from J, leaving 9 bases between. Per germline, CDR1 SGHTA and CDR2 FQGTGA. CDR3 length equals 13 residues. CDR3 nucleotide sequence: TGTGCCAGCAGCTTCGGCGGCTTTTCACCCCTCCACTTT. Its protein is CASSFGGFSPLHF. The whole variable domain, remainder taken from reference TRBV7-3 and TRBJ1-6, is GAGVSQTPSNKVTEKGKYVELRCDPISGHTALYWYRQSLGQGPEFLIYFQGTGAADDSGLPNDRFFAVRPEGSVSTLKIQRTERGDSAVYLCASSFGGFSPLHFGNGTRLTVT.

The chain recombines TRBV12-5 with TRBJ2-2, with TRBD1 matching over 8 bases. The germline V gene encodes CDR1 LGHNT and CDR2 FRNRAP. Trimming took 0 bases from V and 4 from J; bases not matched to a gene: 7. This CDR3 has 17 residues. DNA for the CDR3: TGTGCTAGTGGTTTGGTGGTTGGACAGGGCGGCACCGGGGAGCTGTTTTTT. It specifies CASGLVVGQGGTGELFF.

The chain joins TRBV6-4 to TRBJ2-7; 9 positions match TRBD1. CDR3 length: 14 residues. With V trimmed by 4 bases and J by 5 bases, 6 bases remained unmatched. The germline CDR1 and CDR2 sequences are MRHNA and SNTAGT. The CDR3 sequence is CASSVDRGGHEQYF. The CDR3 nucleotides are TGTGCCAGCAGTGTCGACAGGGGGGGACACGAGCAGTACTTC.

The chain has TRBV15 and TRBJ2-3; 10 bases fit TRBD2. Germline V gene lookup returns CDR1 LNHNV and CDR2 YYDKDF (reference sequence). This CDR3 is built from 17 residues. Trimming took 1 base from V and 5 from J; bases not matched to a gene: 9. The CDR3 bases are TGTGCCACCAGCAGAGGGGCTAGCGGGAGTCCCCTAGATACGCAGTATTTT. As protein: CATSRGASGSPLDTQYF. Full variable domain (remainder filled in from reference TRBV15 and TRBJ2-3): DAMVIQNPRYQVTQFGKPVTLSCSQTLNHNVMYWYQQKSSQAPKLLFHYYDKDFNNEADTPDNFQSRRPNTSFCFLDIRSPGLGDTAMYLCATSRGASGSPLDTQYFGPGTRLTVL.

The chain recombines TRBV28 with TRBJ2-5; 7 nucleotides agree with TRBD2. V trimming: 8 bases; J trimming: 3 bases; junction bases outside the gene matches: 12. The CDR3 sequence is 15 residues long. Germline V gene sequence: CDR1 MDHEN, CDR2 SYDVKM. The CDR3 reads CASDGAGEEEETQYF. Written as DNA, the CDR3 is TGTGCCAGCGACGGCGCGGGAGAGGAGGAAGAGACCCAGTACTTC.

The chain is built from TRBV2 and TRBJ2-2, with 11 bases fitting TRBD2. This CDR3 has 16 amino acids. Trimming at V came to 8 bases and at J to 4 bases, leaving 9 bases not matched to a gene. Per germline, CDR1 SNHLY and CDR2 FYNNEI. CDR3 sequence reads: CASARRLAGITGELFF. For the CDR3, the DNA is TGTGCCAGCGCTAGGCGACTAGCGGGGATCACCGGGGAGCTGTTTTTT.

The V and J genes are TRBV28 and TRBJ2-5; 14 bases map to TRBD2. Germline V lookup: CDR1 MDHEN, CDR2 SYDVKM. Trimming cost V 4 bases and J 5 bases; bases outside gene matches: 6. The CDR3 runs to 16 residues. CDR3 region: CASSSGLAGGGETQYF. The CDR3 region has the DNA TGTGCCAGCAGTTCAGGACTAGCGGGAGGAGGGGAGACCCAGTACTTC. Drawing the rest from reference TRBV28 and TRBJ2-5, the complete variable domain is DVKVTQSSRYLVKRTGEKVFLECVQDMDHENMFWYRQDPGLGLRLIYFSYDVKMKEKGDIPEGYSVSREKKERFSLILESASTNQTSMYLCASSSGLAGGGETQYFGPGTRLLVL.

This clone was found once. The chain uses TRBV3-1 (or the pseudogene TRBV3-2) and TRBJ2-7; 7 bases agree with TRBD2. This CDR3 contains 15 residues. The V segment lost 5 bases and the J segment 2 bases; nucleotides outside the gene matches: 9. Germline CDR1 reads LGHDT; CDR2 reads YNNKEL (reference sequence). The DNA for the CDR3 is TGTGCCAGCAGCTACAGCGGGGCGGGAGCCTACGAGCAGTACTTC. Translated: CASSYSGAGAYEQYF.

V and J are TRBV7-9 and TRBJ2-1; D uncertain. Germline values: CDR1 SEHNR, CDR2 FQNEAQ (reference sequence). CDR3 length equals 13 residues. V shed 2 bases and J shed 9 bases, with 11 bases lying between them. The CDR3 nucleotides read TGTGCCAGCAGCTTAAGAACTACCCCTGAGCAGTTCTTC. Amino acid sequence: CASSLRTTPEQFF.

The V call is TRBV18, the J call TRBJ2-5; 12 nucleotides agree with TRBD2. This CDR3 spans 17 amino acids. V shed 3 bases, J shed 3 bases, and the junction held 8 bases outside the gene matches. Germline loops: CDR1 KGHSH, CDR2 LQKENI. CDR3 protein: CASSPPLAGGFKETQYF. For the CDR3, the DNA is TGTGCCAGCTCACCGCCACTAGCGGGAGGATTTAAAGAGACCCAGTACTTC.

CDR3 nucleotides: TGCGCCAGCAGCCTCAAGACAGGGGAGCAGTTCTTC. Its translation: CASSLKTGEQFF. This chain connects TRBV4-1 to TRBJ2-1, with 7 nucleotides matching TRBD1. From germline, CDR1 is MGHRA and CDR2 YSYEKL. V dropped 4 bases and J dropped 10; count of bases not matched to a gene: 4. CDR3 length: 12 amino acids.

For this clone: The same CDR3 arises from other DNA sequences in this sample as well. The rearrangement uses TRBV29-1 and TRBJ2-7; D remains unclear. CDR1 and CDR2 (germline): SQVTM, ANQGSEA. V was pared by 0 bases and J by 4 bases, with 4 bases between. CDR3 length equals 11 residues. The CDR3: CSVEDPYEQYF. The CDR3 DNA reads TGCAGCGTTGAAGATCCTTACGAGCAGTACTTC.

This chain uses TRBV2 with TRBJ2-3; D possibly uses TRBD1 or TRBD2 (5 bases each). CDR1 and CDR2 from the germline V gene are SNHLY and FYNNEI. Trimming pared 8 bases from V and 0 bases from J, leaving 15 bases between. CDR3 size: 15 residues. In DNA, the CDR3 is TGTGCCAGCGTCGAGGGACCGATTAGCACAGATACGCAGTATTTT. It encodes CASVEGPISTDTQYF. Full variable domain (remainder filled in from reference TRBV2 and TRBJ2-3): EPEVTQTPSHQVTQMGQEVILRCVPISNHLYFYWYRQILGQKVEFLVSFYNNEISEKSEIFDDQFSVERPDGSNFTLKIRSTKLEDSAMYFCASVEGPISTDTQYFGPGTRLTVL.

J is TRBJ2-3 and V is TRBV4-1, with unresolved D. The CDR3 covers 14 residues. Germline CDR1 and CDR2: MGHRA and YSYEKL. V lost 3 bases, J lost 6 bases, and 13 bases lay in between. For the CDR3, the DNA is TGCGCCAGCAGCCAGAGAAGGGATGGGGATACGCAGTATTTT. This translates into CASSQRRDGDTQYF.

V usage is TRBV7-6 and J usage is TRBJ1-6, with 9 positions matching TRBD1. The CDR3 covers 16 residues. Per germline, CDR1 SGHVS and CDR2 FNYEAQ. With V trimmed by 5 bases and J by 5 bases, 7 bases remained unmatched. This CDR3 is CASSHGQGLDNSPLHF. The CDR3 DNA sequence: TGTGCCAGCAGCCACGGACAGGGGTTAGATAATTCACCCCTCCACTTT.

This rearrangement joins TRBV11-2 to TRBJ2-1; D is possibly TRBD2 (6 bases). V was clipped by 1 base and J by 4 bases, with 8 bases between them. From germline, CDR1 is SGHAT and CDR2 FQNNGV. CDR3 length: 14 amino acids. The chain's CDR3 is CASSLVGGYNEQFF. In nucleotides, the CDR3 is TGTGCCAGCAGCTTAGTTGGGGGGTACAATGAGCAGTTCTTC.